The 3 T cell receptor beta chains reported below all come from one sample, sequenced in a study of blood T cell repertoires in COVID-19. Clones were read by immunoSEQ multiplex PCR, and TCRdb kept only the in-frame ones, dropping some. The top ten hold 4.9% of the sample, which has roughly 86,000 clones, roughly nine tenths seen once. The source material was peripheral blood. The receptors here all came from a man aged 50 or older with active or convalescent COVID-19.

The gene calls are TRBV4-1 and TRBJ2-3, with 7 bases matching TRBD2. This CDR3 contains 17 residues. Germline assignment: CDR1 MGHRA and CDR2 YSYEKL. The ends lost 0 bases at V and 2 bases at J; junction bases unmatched: 8. For the CDR3, the DNA is TGCGCCAGCAGCCAAGAAGGAAGGCTAGCGGTCACAGATACGCAGTATTTT. The encoded protein is CASSQEGRLAVTDTQYF.

The chain uses TRBV2 and TRBJ1-6, with no clear D. The CDR3 sequence is 16 residues long. CDR1 and CDR2 from the germline V gene are SNHLY and FYNNEI. Trimming pared 5 bases from V and 0 bases from J, leaving 11 bases between. The CDR3 here is CASSNTGSSYNSPLHF. The CDR3 DNA sequence: TGTGCCAGCAGTAATACCGGGAGCTCCTATAATTCACCCCTCCACTTT.

The CDR3 loop is CASSEALLRETQYF. CDR3 nucleotides: TGTGCCAGCAGTGAAGCGCTTCTGCGGGAGACCCAGTACTTC. V gene TRBV2 combines with J gene TRBJ2-5; D unclear. Trimming removed 0 bases at V and 5 bases at J, with 10 bases between. The CDR3 contains 14 residues. The germline V gene encodes CDR1 SNHLY and CDR2 FYNNEI.